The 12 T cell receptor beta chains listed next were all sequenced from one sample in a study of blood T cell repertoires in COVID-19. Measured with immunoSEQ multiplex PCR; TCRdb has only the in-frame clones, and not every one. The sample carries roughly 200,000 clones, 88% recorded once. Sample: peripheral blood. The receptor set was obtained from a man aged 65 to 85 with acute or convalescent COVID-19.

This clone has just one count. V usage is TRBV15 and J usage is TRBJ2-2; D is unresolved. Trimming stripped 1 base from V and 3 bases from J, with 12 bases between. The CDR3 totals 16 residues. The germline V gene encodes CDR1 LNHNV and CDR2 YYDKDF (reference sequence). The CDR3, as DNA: TGTGCCACCAGCAGAGTGCAGCGCTTATACACCGGGGAGCTGTTTTTT. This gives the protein CATSRVQRLYTGELFF.

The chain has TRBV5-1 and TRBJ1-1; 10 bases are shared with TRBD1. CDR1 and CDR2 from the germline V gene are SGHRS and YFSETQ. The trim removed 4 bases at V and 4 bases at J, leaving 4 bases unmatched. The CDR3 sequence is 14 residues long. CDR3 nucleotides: TGCGCCAGCAGCCGGGACAGGGGCACCACTGAAGCTTTCTTT. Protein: CASSRDRGTTEAFF.

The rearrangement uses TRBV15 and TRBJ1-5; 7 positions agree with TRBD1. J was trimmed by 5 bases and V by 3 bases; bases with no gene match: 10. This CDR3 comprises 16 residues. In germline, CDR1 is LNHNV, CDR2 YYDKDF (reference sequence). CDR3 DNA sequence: TGTGCCACCAGCAGGGGACAGTTTGAAGAAGATCAGCCCCAGCATTTT. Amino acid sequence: CATSRGQFEEDQPQHF. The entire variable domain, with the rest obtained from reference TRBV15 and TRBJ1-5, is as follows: DAMVIQNPRYQVTQFGKPVTLSCSQTLNHNVMYWYQQKSSQAPKLLFHYYDKDFNNEADTPDNFQSRRPNTSFCFLDIRSPGLGDTAMYLCATSRGQFEEDQPQHFGDGTRLSIL.

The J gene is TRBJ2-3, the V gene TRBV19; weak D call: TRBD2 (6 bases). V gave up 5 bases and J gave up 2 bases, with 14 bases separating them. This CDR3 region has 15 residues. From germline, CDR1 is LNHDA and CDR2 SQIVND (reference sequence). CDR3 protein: CASSLASGYTDTQYF. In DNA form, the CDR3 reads TGTGCCAGTAGTTTGGCGAGCGGGTACACAGATACGCAGTATTTT.

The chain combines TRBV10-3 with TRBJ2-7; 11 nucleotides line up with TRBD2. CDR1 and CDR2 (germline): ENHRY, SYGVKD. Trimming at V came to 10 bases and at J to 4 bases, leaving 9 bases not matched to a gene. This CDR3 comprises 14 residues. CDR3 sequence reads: CASTGTSGSYEQYF. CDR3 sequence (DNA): TGTGCCAGCACGGGGACTAGCGGTTCTTACGAGCAGTACTTC.

The CDR3 nucleotides are TGTGCCAGCAGTGAAAGCGTGGGTTCCGGGGAGCTGTTTTTT. It encodes CASSESVGSGELFF. The J gene is TRBJ2-2, the V gene TRBV6-1; D ambiguous. The CDR3 extends over 14 amino acids. Trimming took off 2 bases at V and 6 bases at J, with 10 bases between the two ends. Germline V lookup: CDR1 MNHNS, CDR2 SASEGT.

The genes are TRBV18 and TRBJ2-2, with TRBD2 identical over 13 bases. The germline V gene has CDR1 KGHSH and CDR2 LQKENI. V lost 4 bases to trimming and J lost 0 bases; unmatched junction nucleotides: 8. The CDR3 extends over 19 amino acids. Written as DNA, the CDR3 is TGTGCCAGCTCACTTACGAGGACTAGCGGGAGTGCGAACACCGGGGAGCTGTTTTTT. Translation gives CASSLTRTSGSANTGELFF.

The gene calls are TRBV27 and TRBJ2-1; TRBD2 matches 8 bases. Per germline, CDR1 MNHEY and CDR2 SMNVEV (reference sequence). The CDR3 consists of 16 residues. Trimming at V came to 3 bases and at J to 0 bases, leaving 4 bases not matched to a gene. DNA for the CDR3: TGTGCCAGCAGTTTCCATAGCGGGGCCTCCTACAATGAGCAGTTCTTC. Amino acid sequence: CASSFHSGASYNEQFF.

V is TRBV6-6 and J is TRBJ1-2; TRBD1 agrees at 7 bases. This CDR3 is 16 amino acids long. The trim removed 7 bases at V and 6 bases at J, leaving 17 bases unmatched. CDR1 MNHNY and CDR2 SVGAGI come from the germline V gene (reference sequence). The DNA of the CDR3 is TGTGCCAGCACCCCCGCCTGGGACAGAAGGGGAGATGGCTACACCTTC. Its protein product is CASTPAWDRRGDGYTF.

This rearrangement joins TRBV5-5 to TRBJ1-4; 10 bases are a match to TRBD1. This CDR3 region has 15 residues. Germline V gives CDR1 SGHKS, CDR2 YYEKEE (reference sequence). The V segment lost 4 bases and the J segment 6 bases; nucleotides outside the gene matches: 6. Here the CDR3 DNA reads TGTGCCAGCAGCGCGTCCGGGACAGGGGATGAAAAACTGTTTTTT. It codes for CASSASGTGDEKLFF.

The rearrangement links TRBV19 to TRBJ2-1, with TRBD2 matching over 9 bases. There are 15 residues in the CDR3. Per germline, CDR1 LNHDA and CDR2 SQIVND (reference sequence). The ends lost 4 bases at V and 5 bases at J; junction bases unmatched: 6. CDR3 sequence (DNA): TGTGCCAGTAGTAAAATAGCGGGAGTGCACAATGAGCAGTTCTTC. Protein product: CASSKIAGVHNEQFF.

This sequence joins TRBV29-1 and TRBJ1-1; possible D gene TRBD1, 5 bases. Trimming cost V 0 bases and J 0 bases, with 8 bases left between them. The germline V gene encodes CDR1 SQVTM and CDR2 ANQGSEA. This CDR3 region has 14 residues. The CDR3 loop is CSVEDDSLNTEAFF. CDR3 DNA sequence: TGCAGCGTTGAAGACGACAGCTTGAACACTGAAGCTTTCTTT.